Listed here are 8 T cell receptor beta chains from one sample, sequenced in a study of blood T cell repertoires in COVID-19. The repertoire was sequenced with immunoSEQ multiplex PCR; TCRdb's copy has only in-frame clones and lacks some. The table has a few hundred thousand clones, 83% seen once. The sample comprised peripheral blood. The receptors derive from a woman aged 45-59 years with acute or convalescent COVID-19.

The chain links TRBV7-2 to TRBJ2-5; D is possibly TRBD1 (5 bases). Germline V gene lookup returns CDR1 SGHTA and CDR2 FQGNSA. V was clipped by 2 bases and J by 5 bases, with 18 bases between them. CDR3 length: 16 residues. The DNA for the CDR3 is TGTGCCAGCAGCTTACAAGGTGGGGCAGGGCGGGAGACCCAGTACTTC. It codes for CASSLQGGAGRETQYF.

The rearrangement uses TRBV12-3 or TRBV12-4 and TRBJ1-4; TRBD1 might be the D (5 bases). Trimming left V 6 bases short and J 6 bases short, with 8 bases between. This CDR3 region has 12 residues. CDR3 amino acids: CASRRGDEKLFF. The DNA of the CDR3 is TGTGCCAGCAGAAGGGGTGATGAAAAACTGTTTTTT.

The chain employs TRBV6-5 and TRBJ2-7; 7 bases match TRBD1. The CDR3 covers 14 residues. CDR1 and CDR2 from the germline V gene are MNHEY and SVGAGI. The J segment lost 4 bases and the V segment lost 5 bases, leaving 8 bases of the junction unmatched. CDR3: CASSREKQGYEQYV. In DNA, the CDR3 is TGTGCCAGCAGTAGAGAGAAACAGGGGTACGAGCAGTACGTC.

The gene calls are TRBV5-4 and TRBJ2-3; TRBD2 agrees at 9 bases. Trimming took 4 bases from V and 1 from J; bases not matched to a gene: 13. The CDR3 sequence is 18 residues long. CDR1 is SGHNT and CDR2 is YYREEE in the germline V gene (reference sequence). CDR3 protein: CASSVGTSFAQGTDTQYF. The CDR3 DNA follows: TGTGCCAGCAGCGTCGGGACTAGCTTCGCCCAAGGCACAGATACGCAGTATTTT.

The rearrangement uses TRBV18 and TRBJ1-4, with unresolved D. V dropped 3 bases and J dropped 3 bases, with 17 bases sitting between them. The V gene's germline CDR1 is KGHSH and CDR2 LQKENI. The CDR3 totals 17 residues. CDR3 in amino acids: CASSPPRGSLSNEKLFF. CDR3 bases: TGTGCCAGCTCACCCCCTCGGGGATCCCTATCTAATGAAAAACTGTTTTTT.

For the CDR3, the DNA is TGTGCCAGCAGCTTCGGGAATGAGCAGTTCTTC. Encoded protein: CASSFGNEQFF. The chain employs TRBV3-1 (or the pseudogene TRBV3-2) and TRBJ2-1, with D hard to call. The CDR3 length is 11 residues. V lost 5 bases and J lost 7, with 6 bases in between. In germline, CDR1 is LGHDT, CDR2 YNNKEL (reference sequence).

The genes are TRBV10-2 and TRBJ2-3; 7 nucleotides line up with TRBD2. CDR1 and CDR2 (germline): WSHSY, SAAADI. V lost 6 bases and J lost 2; bases outside the gene matches: 8. The CDR3 has 15 amino acids. CDR3 bases: TGCGCCAGCAGGTCAGGGAGGGTTGACACAGATACGCAGTATTTT. It codes for CASRSGRVDTDTQYF.

This clone has only one observation. The gene calls are TRBV4-2 and TRBJ2-7, with D maybe TRBD1 (5 bases). This CDR3 comprises 17 residues. In germline, CDR1 is LGHNA, CDR2 YNFKEQ. Between the trimmed V and J ends, which lost 1 base and 2 bases, there was a span of 18 bases. The CDR3 DNA sequence: TGTGCCAGCAGCCAAGGAAGTGGGGCAGGGCCAACCTACGAGCAGTACTTC. It translates to CASSQGSGAGPTYEQYF.